This paragraph covers one T cell receptor (beta chain) sequence. Germline V gene lookup returns CDR1 SGHNT and CDR2 YENEEA. The V end was cut by 1 base, the J end by 4 bases, with 11 bases between. The CDR3 is 15 amino acids. In the original analysis: Amplifying reference gene primers gave estimates of nucleated cell counts. Assay used: immunoSEQ multiplex PCR; TCRdb lists only in-frame clones, some missing. Clone size and V and J calls were adopted from that table, with D and trimming inferred from the DNA. Of 30,000 to 50,000 clones listed, around four fifths are singletons. This specimen belongs to a study of blood T cell repertoires in COVID-19. Study at large: The origin of the acute and convalescent COVID-19 samples was the United States, Italy and Spain.

The chain is built from TRBV11-3 and TRBJ2-1; D perhaps matches TRBD1 (6 bases). The material sequenced was peripheral blood. This TCR was sampled from a man older than 75 with active or convalescent COVID-19. The CDR3 DNA is TGTGCCAGCAGCTTAGGGCAGGGGATTTACAATGAGCAGTTCTTC. It is translated as CASSLGQGIYNEQFF.